This T cell receptor beta chain came from a study of response to subunit inactivated influenza vaccine. Trimming stripped 0 bases from V and 3 bases from J, with 14 bases between. This CDR3 contains 15 residues. Germline V lookup: CDR1 DFQATT, CDR2 SNEGSKA (reference sequence). A few counts support this clonotype. TCRdb analysed the RT-PCR reads with MiXCR anew, one entry per CDR3 protein. The table lists roughly 570,000 distinct CDR3 sequences, around 13% of them singletons. The sequence was obtained from a man in his forties or fifties who received an inactivated influenza vaccine. The sequencing here drew on PBMCs from blood, taken 40 to 50 days after vaccination. J is TRBJ1-2 and V is TRBV20-1; D is possibly TRBD1 (6 bases). CDR3 protein: CSARDMGAVDYGYTF. The CDR3 region has the DNA TGCAGTGCTAGAGATATGGGGGCGGTTGACTATGGCTACACCTTC.